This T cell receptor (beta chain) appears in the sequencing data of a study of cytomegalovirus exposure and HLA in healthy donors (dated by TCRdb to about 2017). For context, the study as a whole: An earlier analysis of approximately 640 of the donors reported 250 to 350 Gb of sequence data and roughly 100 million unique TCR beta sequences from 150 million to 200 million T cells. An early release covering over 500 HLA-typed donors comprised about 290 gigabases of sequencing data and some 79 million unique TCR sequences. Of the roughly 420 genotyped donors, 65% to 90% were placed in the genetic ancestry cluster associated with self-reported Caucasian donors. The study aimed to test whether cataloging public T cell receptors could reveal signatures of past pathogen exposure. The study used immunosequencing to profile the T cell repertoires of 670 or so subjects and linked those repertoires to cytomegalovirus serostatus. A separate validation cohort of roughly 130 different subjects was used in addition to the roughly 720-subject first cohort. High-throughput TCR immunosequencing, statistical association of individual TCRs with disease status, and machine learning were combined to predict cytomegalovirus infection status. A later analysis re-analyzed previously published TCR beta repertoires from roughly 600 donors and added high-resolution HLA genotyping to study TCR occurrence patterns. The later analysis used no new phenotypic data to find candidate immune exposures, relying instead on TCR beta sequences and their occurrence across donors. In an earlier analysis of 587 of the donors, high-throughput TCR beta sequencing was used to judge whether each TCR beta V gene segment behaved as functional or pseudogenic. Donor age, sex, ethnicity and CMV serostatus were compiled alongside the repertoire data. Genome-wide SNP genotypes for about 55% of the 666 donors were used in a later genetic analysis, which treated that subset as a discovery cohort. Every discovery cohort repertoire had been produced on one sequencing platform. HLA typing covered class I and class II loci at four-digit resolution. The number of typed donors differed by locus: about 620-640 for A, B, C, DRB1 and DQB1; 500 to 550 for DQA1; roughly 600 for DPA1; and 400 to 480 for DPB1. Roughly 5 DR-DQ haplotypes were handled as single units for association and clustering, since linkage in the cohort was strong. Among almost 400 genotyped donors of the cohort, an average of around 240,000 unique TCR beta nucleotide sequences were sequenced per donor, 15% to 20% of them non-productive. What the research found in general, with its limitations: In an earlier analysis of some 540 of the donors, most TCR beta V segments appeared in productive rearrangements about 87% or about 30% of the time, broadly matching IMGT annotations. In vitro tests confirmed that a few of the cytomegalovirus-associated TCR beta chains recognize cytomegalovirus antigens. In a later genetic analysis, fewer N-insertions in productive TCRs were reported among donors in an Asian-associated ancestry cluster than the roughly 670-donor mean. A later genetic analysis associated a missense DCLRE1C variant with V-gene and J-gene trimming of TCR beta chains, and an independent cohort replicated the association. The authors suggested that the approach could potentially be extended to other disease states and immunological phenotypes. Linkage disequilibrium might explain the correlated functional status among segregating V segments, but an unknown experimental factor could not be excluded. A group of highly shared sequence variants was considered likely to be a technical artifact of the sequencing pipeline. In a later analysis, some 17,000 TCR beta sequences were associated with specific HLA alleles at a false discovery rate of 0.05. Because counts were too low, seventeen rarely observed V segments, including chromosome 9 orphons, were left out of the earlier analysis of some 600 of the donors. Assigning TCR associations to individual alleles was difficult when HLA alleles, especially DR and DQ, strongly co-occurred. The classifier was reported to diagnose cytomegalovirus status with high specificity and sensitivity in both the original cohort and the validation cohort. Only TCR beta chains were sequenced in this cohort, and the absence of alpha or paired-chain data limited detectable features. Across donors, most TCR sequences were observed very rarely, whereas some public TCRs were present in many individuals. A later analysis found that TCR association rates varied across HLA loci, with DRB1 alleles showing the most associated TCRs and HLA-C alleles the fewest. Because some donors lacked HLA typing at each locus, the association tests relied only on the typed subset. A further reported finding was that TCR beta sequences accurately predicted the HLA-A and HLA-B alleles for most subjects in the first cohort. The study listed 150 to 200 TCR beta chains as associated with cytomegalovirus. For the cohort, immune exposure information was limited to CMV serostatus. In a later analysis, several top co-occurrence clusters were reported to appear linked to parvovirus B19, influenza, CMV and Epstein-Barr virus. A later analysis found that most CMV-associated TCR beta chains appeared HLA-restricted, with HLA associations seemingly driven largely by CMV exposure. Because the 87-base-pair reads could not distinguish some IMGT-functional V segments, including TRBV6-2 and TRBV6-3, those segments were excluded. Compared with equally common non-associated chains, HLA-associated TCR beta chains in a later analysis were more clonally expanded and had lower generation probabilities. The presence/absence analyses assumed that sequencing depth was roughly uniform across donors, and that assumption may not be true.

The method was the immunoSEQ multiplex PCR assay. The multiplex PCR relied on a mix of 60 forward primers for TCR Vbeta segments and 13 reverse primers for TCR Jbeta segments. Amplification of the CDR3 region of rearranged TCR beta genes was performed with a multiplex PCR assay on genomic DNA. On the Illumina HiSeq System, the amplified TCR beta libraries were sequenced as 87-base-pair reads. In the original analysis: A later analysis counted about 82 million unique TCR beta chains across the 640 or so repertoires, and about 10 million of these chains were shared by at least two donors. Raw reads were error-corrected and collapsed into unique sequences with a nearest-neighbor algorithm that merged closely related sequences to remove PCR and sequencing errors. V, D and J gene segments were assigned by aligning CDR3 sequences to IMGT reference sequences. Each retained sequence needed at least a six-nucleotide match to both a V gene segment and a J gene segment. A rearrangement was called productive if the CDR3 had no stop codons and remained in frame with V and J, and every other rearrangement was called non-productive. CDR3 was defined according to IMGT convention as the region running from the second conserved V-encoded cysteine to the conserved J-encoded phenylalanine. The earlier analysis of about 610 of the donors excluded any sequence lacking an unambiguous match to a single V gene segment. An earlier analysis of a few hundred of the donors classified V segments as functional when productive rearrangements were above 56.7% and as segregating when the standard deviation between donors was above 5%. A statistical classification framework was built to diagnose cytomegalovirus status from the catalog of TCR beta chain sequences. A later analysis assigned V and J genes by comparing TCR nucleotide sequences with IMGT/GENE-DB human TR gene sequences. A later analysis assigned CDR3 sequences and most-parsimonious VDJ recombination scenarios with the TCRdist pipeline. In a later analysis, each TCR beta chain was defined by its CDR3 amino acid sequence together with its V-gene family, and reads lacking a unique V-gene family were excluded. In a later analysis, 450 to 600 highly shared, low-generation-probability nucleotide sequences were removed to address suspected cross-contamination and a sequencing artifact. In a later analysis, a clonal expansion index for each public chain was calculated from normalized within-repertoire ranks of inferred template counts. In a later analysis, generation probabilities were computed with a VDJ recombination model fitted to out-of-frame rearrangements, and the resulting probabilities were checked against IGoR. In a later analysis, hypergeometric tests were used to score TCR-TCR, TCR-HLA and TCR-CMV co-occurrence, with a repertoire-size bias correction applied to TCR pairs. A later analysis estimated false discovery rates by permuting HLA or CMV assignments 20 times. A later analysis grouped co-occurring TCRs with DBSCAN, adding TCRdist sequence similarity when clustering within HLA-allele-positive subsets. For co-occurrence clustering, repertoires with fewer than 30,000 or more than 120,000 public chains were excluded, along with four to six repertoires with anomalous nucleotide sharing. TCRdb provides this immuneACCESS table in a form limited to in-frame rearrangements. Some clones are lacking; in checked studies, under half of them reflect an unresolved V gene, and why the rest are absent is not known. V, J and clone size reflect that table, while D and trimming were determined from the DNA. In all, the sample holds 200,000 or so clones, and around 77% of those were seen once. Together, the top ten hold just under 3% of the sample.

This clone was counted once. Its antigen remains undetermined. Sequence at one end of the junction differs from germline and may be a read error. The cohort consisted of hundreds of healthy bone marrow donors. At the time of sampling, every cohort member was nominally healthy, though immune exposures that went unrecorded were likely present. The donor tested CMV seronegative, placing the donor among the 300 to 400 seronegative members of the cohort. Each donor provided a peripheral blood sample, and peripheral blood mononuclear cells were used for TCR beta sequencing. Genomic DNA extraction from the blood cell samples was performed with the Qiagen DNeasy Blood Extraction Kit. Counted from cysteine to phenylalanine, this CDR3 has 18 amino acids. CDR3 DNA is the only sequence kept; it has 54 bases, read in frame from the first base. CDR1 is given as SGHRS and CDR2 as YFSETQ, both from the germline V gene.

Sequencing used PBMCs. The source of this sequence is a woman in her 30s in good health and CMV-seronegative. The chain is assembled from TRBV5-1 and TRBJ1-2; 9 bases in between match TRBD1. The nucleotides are TGCGCCAGCAGCAAGGACAGGGGCCCGGGGCCAGGCCTGAGCGGCTACCCCTTC. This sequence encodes CASSKDRGPGPGLSGYPF.